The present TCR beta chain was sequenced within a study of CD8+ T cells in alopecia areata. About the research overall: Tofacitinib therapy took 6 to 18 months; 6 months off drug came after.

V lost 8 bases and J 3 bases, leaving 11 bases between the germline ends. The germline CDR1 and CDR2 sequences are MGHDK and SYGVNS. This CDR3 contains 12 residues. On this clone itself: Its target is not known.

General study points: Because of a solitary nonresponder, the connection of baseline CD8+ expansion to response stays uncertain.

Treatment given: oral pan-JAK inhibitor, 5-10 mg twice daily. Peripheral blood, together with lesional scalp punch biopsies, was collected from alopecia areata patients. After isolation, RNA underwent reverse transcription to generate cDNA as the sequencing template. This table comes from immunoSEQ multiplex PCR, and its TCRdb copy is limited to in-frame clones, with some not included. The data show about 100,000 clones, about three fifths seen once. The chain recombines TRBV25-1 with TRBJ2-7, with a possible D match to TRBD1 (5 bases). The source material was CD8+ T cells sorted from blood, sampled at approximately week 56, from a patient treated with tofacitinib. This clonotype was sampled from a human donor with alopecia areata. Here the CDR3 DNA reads TGTGCCAGCGCCATAGGGGTCTACGAGCAGTACTTC. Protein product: CASAIGVYEQYF.